This is a list of T cell receptor beta chains from one sample in a study of T-cell reconstitution after alpha-beta-depleted transplantation in children. TCRdb analysed the PCR reads with MiXCR anew, one entry per CDR3 protein. The sample lists about 70,000 distinct CDR3 sequences, under 13% seen once, with over 10% in the top ten. This sample comprised PBMCs, obtained before TCRalphabeta/CD19-depleted stem cell transplant. These receptors were obtained from a boy between 5 and 17 years old with acute myeloid leukemia, due to receive a stem cell transplant. Each CDR3 is given with its conserved first and last residue. A D gene is named only where the DNA matches it firmly. Clone size is shown for a subset of rows, as once, few, many or a class of expanded clone.

d_call | j_call | v_call | clone_size | cdr3_aa | cdr3_nt
TRBD2 | TRBJ2-7 | TRBV12-3/TRBV12-4 | few | CASSSPPGLAGVSYEQYF | TGTGCCAGCAGTTCACCACCGGGACTAGCAGGAGTTTCCTACGAGCAGTACTTC
. | TRBJ1-6 | TRBV19 | many | CASGDIDNSPLHF | TGTGCCAGCGGGGACATCGATAATTCACCCCTCCACTTT
. | TRBJ2-5 | TRBV12-3/TRBV12-4 | many | CASSGQSLQETQYF | TGTGCCAGCAGCGGACAGAGCCTTCAAGAGACCCAGTACTTC
. | TRBJ2-4 | TRBV28 | many | CASTTLGAKNIQYF | TGTGCCAGCACCACTCTTGGGGCCAAAAACATTCAGTACTTC
TRBD2 | TRBJ2-4 | TRBV28 | many | CASSLQGLAGGKGRKNIQYF | TGTGCCAGCAGTTTACAGGGACTAGCGGGAGGGAAAGGGAGGAAAAACATTCAGTACTTC
TRBD1 | TRBJ2-3 | TRBV28 | . | CASSPRTGPYTDTQYF | TGTGCCAGCAGTCCGCGGACAGGGCCCTACACAGATACGCAGTATTTT
. | TRBJ2-7 | TRBV20-1 | many | CSARLWGMGERRSYEQYF | TGCAGTGCTCGATTGTGGGGGATGGGGGAACGACGATCCTACGAGCAGTACTTC
. | TRBJ2-3 | TRBV20-1 | many | CSAREGYGGSTDTQYF | TGCAGTGCTAGAGAAGGATATGGCGGGAGCACAGATACGCAGTATTTT
. | TRBJ2-3 | TRBV20-1 | many | CSAHPAITDTQYF | TGCAGTGCTCATCCTGCAATCACAGATACGCAGTATTTT
TRBD2 | TRBJ2-1 | TRBV7-2 | many | CASRLAGGNEQFF | TGTGCCAGTCGACTAGCGGGAGGGAATGAGCAGTTCTTC
TRBD1 | TRBJ1-1 | TRBV12-3/TRBV12-4 | many | CASSFDRGDTEAFF | TGTGCCAGCAGTTTTGACAGGGGTGACACTGAAGCTTTCTTT
TRBD2 | TRBJ2-7 | TRBV25-1 | many | CASSESSGTYEQYF | TGTGCCAGCAGTGAATCTAGCGGTACCTACGAGCAGTACTTC
TRBD2 | TRBJ2-5 | TRBV20-1 | many | CSAGGLAGARLGTQYF | TGCAGTGCCGGCGGACTAGCGGGGGCCCGGCTAGGGACCCAGTACTTC
TRBD2 | TRBJ2-3 | TRBV7-2 | many | CASSFGGSRTDTQYF | TGTGCCAGCAGCTTCGGCGGGAGTCGGACAGATACGCAGTATTTT
. | TRBJ1-4 | TRBV5-1 | many | CASSFSGGEEKLFF | TGCGCCAGCAGCTTTTCCGGAGGAGAGGAAAAACTGTTTTTT
TRBD2 | TRBJ2-5 | TRBV11-2 | . | CASSVRTSGRGGQETQYF | TGTGCCAGCAGCGTACGGACTAGCGGGAGAGGGGGCCAAGAGACCCAGTACTTC
TRBD1 | TRBJ1-4 | TRBV20-1 | many | CSALDRAPNEKLFF | TGCAGTGCTCTTGACAGGGCCCCGAATGAAAAACTGTTTTTT
. | TRBJ2-3 | TRBV7-2 | many | CASSFAREDTQYF | TGTGCCAGCAGCTTTGCGAGGGAGGATACGCAGTATTTT
. | TRBJ2-1 | TRBV7-9 | few | CASSYLRDPDDNEQFF | TGTGCCAGCAGCTACCTCCGGGACCCGGACGACAATGAGCAGTTCTTC
. | TRBJ1-5 | TRBV5-5 | many | CASSGVGGRDSNQPQHF | TGTGCCAGCAGCGGCGTCGGGGGGCGGGATAGCAATCAGCCCCAGCATTTT
TRBD2 | TRBJ2-1 | TRBV11-1 | . | CASSLGVGTSGTRNEQFF | TGTGCCAGCAGCTTAGGGGTCGGGACTAGCGGGACTAGGAATGAGCAGTTCTTC
TRBD2 | TRBJ2-2 | TRBV4-1 | many | CASSQDSSGGHTGELFF | TGCGCCAGCAGCCAAGATTCAAGCGGGGGGCACACCGGGGAGCTGTTTTTT
TRBD1 | TRBJ2-3 | TRBV6-2/TRBV6-3 | many | CASRQYRGAGTDTQYF | TGTGCCAGCAGACAATACAGGGGCGCTGGGACAGATACGCAGTATTTT
. | TRBJ1-2 | TRBV28 | many | CASRGQWGSGYTF | TGTGCCAGCAGAGGACAATGGGGCTCTGGCTACACCTTC
. | TRBJ1-5 | TRBV20-1 | many | CSARDGGQPQHF | TGCAGTGCTAGAGATGGGGGGCAGCCCCAGCATTTT
. | TRBJ2-1 | TRBV3-1 | few | CASSHREARNEQFF | TGTGCCAGCAGCCACCGGGAAGCGCGGAATGAGCAGTTCTTC
TRBD2 | TRBJ2-2 | TRBV11-3 | . | CASSSRGTSGSPGELFF | TGTGCCAGCAGCTCCCGGGGGACTAGCGGGAGCCCCGGGGAGCTGTTTTTT
TRBD1 | TRBJ1-3 | TRBV2 | . | CASSGDRVPNTIYF | TGTGCCAGCAGTGGCGACAGGGTCCCAAACACCATATATTTT
TRBD1 | TRBJ1-2 | TRBV7-9 | many | CASSSPDRGVYGYTF | TGTGCCAGCAGCTCTCCGGACAGGGGGGTCTATGGCTACACCTTC
. | TRBJ2-3 | TRBV9 | many | CASSVDPLPTDTQYF | TGTGCCAGCAGCGTTGACCCGTTACCCACAGATACGCAGTATTTT
. | TRBJ1-5 | TRBV19 | . | CASSSPGRRSRPQHF | TGTGCCAGTAGTAGTCCGGGACGCCGTTCCCGGCCCCAGCATTTT
. | TRBJ2-4 | TRBV20-1 | many | CSASRDLAKNIQYF | TGCAGTGCTAGTCGGGATCTAGCCAAAAACATTCAGTACTTC
. | TRBJ2-3 | TRBV4-2 | many | CASSQGTGTLPTDTQYF | TGTGCCAGCAGCCAAGGAACCGGGACTCTTCCAACAGATACGCAGTATTTT
. | TRBJ1-1 | TRBV27 | many | CASRPLVDTEAFF | TGTGCCAGCAGACCTCTCGTGGACACTGAAGCTTTCTTT
. | TRBJ1-2 | TRBV20-1 | many | CSASSPHGRLVGVYGYTF | TGCAGTGCTAGTAGCCCACACGGGCGACTGGTCGGCGTCTATGGCTACACCTTC
TRBD1 | TRBJ1-5 | TRBV12-3/TRBV12-4 | many | CASSYRGRVNQPQHF | TGTGCCAGCAGTTACAGGGGGCGCGTTAATCAGCCCCAGCATTTT
. | TRBJ2-2 | TRBV27 | many | CASRMGGQLNTGELFF | TGTGCCAGCAGGATGGGGGGGCAGTTGAACACCGGGGAGCTGTTTTTT
TRBD1 | TRBJ1-1 | TRBV5-1 | many | CASSLAGTGLNTEAFF | TGCGCCAGCAGCTTGGCCGGGACAGGGTTGAACACTGAAGCTTTCTTT